A single T cell receptor (beta chain) is shown here with its context. Its matching antigen is unknown. The table came from immunoSEQ multiplex PCR; TCRdb's copy has only in-frame clones and leaves some out. The table has over 100,000 clones, nearly 90% seen once. These data are taken from a study of T cell responses to AZD1222 COVID-19 vaccine. Germline CDR1 is SNHLY and CDR2 is FYNNEI. CDR3 size: 14 residues. The trim removed 4 bases at V and 8 bases at J, leaving 8 bases unmatched. Points from the study as a whole: Donors in the cohort were predominantly white British and more often female, and clonal diversity was possibly underestimated.

The source of this sequence is an adult in good health. The chain couples TRBV2 to TRBJ1-2; 9 bases fit TRBD1. The sequences come from peripheral blood, collected on day 0 of AZD1222 vaccination. In DNA, the CDR3 is TGTGCCAGCAGTGGGGGACAGGGTTTAGGAGGCTACACCTTC. This encodes CASSGGQGLGGYTF.